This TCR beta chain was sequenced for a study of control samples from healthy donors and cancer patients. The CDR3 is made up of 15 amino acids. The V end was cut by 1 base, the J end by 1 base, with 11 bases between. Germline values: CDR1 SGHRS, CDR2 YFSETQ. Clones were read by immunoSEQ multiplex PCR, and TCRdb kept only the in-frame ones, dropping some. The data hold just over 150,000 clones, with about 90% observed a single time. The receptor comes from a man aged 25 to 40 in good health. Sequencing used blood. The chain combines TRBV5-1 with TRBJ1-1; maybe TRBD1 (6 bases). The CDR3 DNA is TGCGCCAGCAGCTTGTCAACGACAGGGAACACTGAAGCTTTCTTT. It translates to CASSLSTTGNTEAFF.